This is a list of T cell receptor beta chains from one sample in a study of Ad26.COV2.S vaccination and SARS-CoV-2 variants. The assay was immunoSEQ multiplex PCR, and TCRdb's table has in-frame clones only and misses some. The data contain about 100,000 clones, roughly 75% of them singletons. The sequencing here drew on peripheral blood, taken after recovery from COVID-19. The receptors were sampled from a human donor who had recovered from COVID-19. The CDR3 runs from the conserved cysteine through the conserved F or W. A D gene is named only where the DNA matches it firmly. Some rows mark clone size as missing; the rest say once, few, many or name a class of expanded clone.

V gene	J gene	clone size	D gene	CDR3 protein	CDR3 DNA
TRBV6-5	TRBJ1-2	NA	TRBD1	CASYPGTGFYGYTF	TGTGCCAGCTATCCCGGGACAGGGTTCTATGGCTACACCTTC
TRBV4-1	TRBJ2-5	NA	TRBD2	CASSQGTSGGQETQYF	TGCGCCAGCAGCCAAGGGACTAGCGGGGGACAAGAGACCCAGTACTTC
TRBV25-1	TRBJ2-1	NA	NA	CASSEVSYNEQFF	TGTGCCAGCAGTGAGGTCTCCTACAATGAGCAGTTCTTC
TRBV11-2	TRBJ2-1	NA	NA	CASSFTAEQFF	TGTGCCAGCAGCTTTACAGCCGAGCAGTTCTTC
TRBV15	TRBJ2-7	NA	NA	CATSRVVTQLGYEQYF	TGTGCCACCAGCAGAGTAGTAACCCAGCTAGGCTACGAGCAGTACTTC
TRBV5-1	TRBJ2-3	once	NA	CASSLEPTPLSGTDTQYF	TGCGCCAGCAGCTTGGAGCCGACCCCACTCTCCGGCACAGATACGCAGTATTTT
TRBV28	TRBJ2-7	NA	NA	CASSSVQGGSYEQYF	TGTGCCAGCAGTTCAGTTCAGGGGGGTTCCTACGAGCAGTACTTC
TRBV7-9	TRBJ1-6	few	TRBD1	CASSLRGDRGSPLHF	TGTGCCAGCAGCTTAAGGGGGGACAGGGGATCACCCCTCCACTTT
TRBV14	TRBJ2-7	NA	NA	CASSLTGGFTYEQYF	TGTGCCAGCAGCCTTACCGGGGGCTTTACCTACGAGCAGTACTTC
TRBV19	TRBJ2-7	NA	NA	CASSREDTGIYEQYF	TGTGCCAGTAGTAGGGAGGACACCGGAATTTACGAGCAGTACTTC
TRBV5-1	TRBJ2-7	NA	NA	CASSLLRQDPYEQYF	TGCGCCAGCAGCTTGTTAAGGCAGGACCCTTACGAGCAGTACTTC
TRBV5-1	TRBJ1-4	NA	TRBD1	CASRLTGQGEREKLFF	TGCGCCAGCAGACTTACCGGACAGGGCGAGAGGGAAAAACTGTTTTTT
TRBV15	TRBJ2-1	NA	TRBD1	CATSLDRAIYNEQFF	TGTGCCACCAGCCTGGACAGGGCGATTTACAATGAGCAGTTCTTC
TRBV5-1	TRBJ2-7	NA	TRBD1	CASSLAGQVSYEQYF	TGCGCCAGCAGCTTGGCTGGACAGGTGTCCTACGAGCAGTACTTC
TRBV6-2/TRBV6-3	TRBJ2-1	NA	NA	CASSLFTPNEQFF	TGTGCCAGCAGCCTTTTCACTCCCAATGAGCAGTTCTTC
TRBV3-1/TRBV3-2	TRBJ1-2	once	NA	CASSQLPGRGYGYTF	TGTGCCAGCAGCCAACTGCCAGGGCGAGGCTATGGCTACACCTTC
TRBV3-1/TRBV3-2	TRBJ2-1	NA	TRBD2	CASSPTSGGYNEQFF	TGTGCCAGCAGCCCGACTAGCGGGGGATACAATGAGCAGTTCTTC
TRBV28	TRBJ1-5	NA	TRBD1	CATGTDLSNQPQHF	TGTGCCACCGGGACAGATCTTAGCAATCAGCCCCAGCATTTT
TRBV11-3	TRBJ2-7	once	NA	CASSLVNSGEQYF	TGTGCCAGCAGCTTAGTAAACAGCGGCGAGCAGTACTTC
TRBV28	TRBJ1-2	NA	TRBD1	CASSLNRGHGYTF	TGTGCCAGCAGTTTAAACAGGGGGCATGGCTACACCTTC
TRBV19	TRBJ1-2	NA	TRBD1	CASSGQAYNYGYTF	TGTGCCAGTAGCGGACAGGCTTATAACTATGGCTACACCTTC
TRBV19	TRBJ1-1	once	NA	CASSPLGETEAFF	TGTGCCAGTAGTCCATTAGGGGAGACTGAAGCTTTCTTT
TRBV18	TRBJ1-5	NA	NA	CASSPPGNQPQHF	TGTGCCAGCTCACCACCGGGGAATCAGCCCCAGCATTTT
TRBV28	TRBJ2-7	few	NA	CASSLLTSATGLNEQYF	TGTGCCAGCAGTTTATTGACCTCAGCCACAGGGTTGAACGAGCAGTACTTC
TRBV14	TRBJ1-2	few	NA	CASSSRGGSPYGYTF	TGTGCCAGCAGCAGCAGGGGAGGTTCTCCCTATGGCTACACCTTC
TRBV12-3/TRBV12-4	TRBJ2-7	NA	NA	CASSFRAYEQYF	TGTGCCAGCAGTTTCCGGGCCTACGAGCAGTACTTC
TRBV7-2	TRBJ1-1	NA	NA	CASSLQGRNTEAFF	TGTGCCAGCAGCTTACAAGGGAGGAACACTGAAGCTTTCTTT
TRBV19	TRBJ1-1	NA	TRBD1	CASSISRTTGNPSRDTEAFF	TGTGCCAGTAGTATCTCTAGGACGACAGGGAATCCCTCCAGGGACACTGAAGCTTTCTTT
TRBV30	TRBJ2-2	NA	TRBD1	CACHPTNRGTGELFF	TGTGCCTGCCACCCCACCAACAGGGGGACCGGGGAGCTGTTTTTT
TRBV7-2	TRBJ1-2	NA	NA	CASSFGRHYGYTF	TGTGCCAGCTCATTCGGGAGACATTATGGCTACACCTTC
TRBV7-3	TRBJ2-5	NA	TRBD2	CASSPMRGETQYF	TGTGCCAGCAGCCCTATGCGGGGGGAAACCCAGTACTTC
TRBV7-6	TRBJ1-1	NA	NA	CASSLDASQNTEAFF	TGTGCCAGCAGCTTGGACGCATCCCAGAACACTGAAGCTTTCTTT
TRBV5-1	TRBJ1-5	NA	NA	CASSPQGLDQPQHF	TGCGCCAGCAGCCCGCAGGGGCTCGATCAGCCCCAGCATTTT
TRBV5-1	TRBJ2-5	NA	NA	CASSSGGTQETQYF	TGCGCCAGCAGTTCTGGGGGGACCCAAGAGACCCAGTACTTC
TRBV5-1	TRBJ1-1	once	TRBD1	CASSLARGHTEAFF	TGCGCCAGCAGCTTGGCCAGGGGGCACACTGAAGCTTTCTTT
TRBV7-2	TRBJ2-7	NA	NA	CASSLVSGTTYEQYF	TGTGCCAGCAGCTTAGTTTCAGGGACAACCTACGAGCAGTACTTC
TRBV2	TRBJ2-1	NA	NA	CASNLGPDNEQFF	TGTGCCAGCAATCTAGGGCCTGACAATGAGCAGTTCTTC
TRBV2	TRBJ1-5	NA	NA	CASREGGRSNQPQHF	TGTGCCAGCAGAGAAGGGGGGAGGAGCAATCAGCCCCAGCATTTT
TRBV7-9	TRBJ2-7	few	NA	CASSLKGRAYEQYF	TGTGCCAGCAGCTTAAAGGGTAGGGCCTACGAGCAGTACTTC
TRBV5-1	TRBJ1-2	once	TRBD1	CASSPRDSAGSRGYTF	TGCGCCAGCAGCCCCCGGGACAGCGCAGGGTCGCGAGGCTACACCTTC
TRBV6-5	TRBJ2-1	NA	TRBD2	CASAGGLALYNEQFF	TGTGCCAGCGCGGGGGGCCTCGCCCTATACAATGAGCAGTTCTTC